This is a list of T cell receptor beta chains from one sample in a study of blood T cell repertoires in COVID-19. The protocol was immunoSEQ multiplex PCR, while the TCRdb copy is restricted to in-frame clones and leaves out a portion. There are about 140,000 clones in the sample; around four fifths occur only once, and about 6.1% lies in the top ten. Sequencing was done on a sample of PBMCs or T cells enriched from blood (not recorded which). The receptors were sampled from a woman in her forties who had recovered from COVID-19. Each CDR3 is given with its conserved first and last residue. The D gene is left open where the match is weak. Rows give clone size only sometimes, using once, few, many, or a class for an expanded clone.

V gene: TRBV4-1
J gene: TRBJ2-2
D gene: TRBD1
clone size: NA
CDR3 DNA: TGCGCCAGCAGCCAACGACAGGGGGCTAACGGGGAGCTGTTTTTT
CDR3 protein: CASSQRQGANGELFF

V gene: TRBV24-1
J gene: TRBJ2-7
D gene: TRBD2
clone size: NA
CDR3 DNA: TGTGCCACCAGTGCTTCGTCCGGGACTACCCCTCGGGGCGAGCAGTACTTC
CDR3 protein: CATSASSGTTPRGEQYF

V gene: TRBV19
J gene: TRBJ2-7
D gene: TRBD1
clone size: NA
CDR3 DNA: TGTGCCAGTAGTATCGGCAGGGGGCCGGAGGAGCAGTACTTC
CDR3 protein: CASSIGRGPEEQYF

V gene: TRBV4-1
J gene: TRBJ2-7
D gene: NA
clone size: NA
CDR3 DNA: TGCGCCAGCAGCCAAGATCCAGGTTCCTACGAGCAGTACTTC
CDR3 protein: CASSQDPGSYEQYF

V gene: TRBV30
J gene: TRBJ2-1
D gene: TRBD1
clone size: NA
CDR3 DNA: TGTGCCTGGAGCGGCCTGGGAGACAGGGGGGGCTACAATGAGCAGTTCTTC
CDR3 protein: CAWSGLGDRGGYNEQFF

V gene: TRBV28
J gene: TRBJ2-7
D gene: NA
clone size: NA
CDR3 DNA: TGTGCCAGCTTTGGCGGTGGGTTCGCCTACGAGCAGTACTTC
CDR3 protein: CASFGGGFAYEQYF

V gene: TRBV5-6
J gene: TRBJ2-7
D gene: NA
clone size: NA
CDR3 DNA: TGTGCCAGCAGCTTGGTTGGTAGCGGAGTCTCCTACGAGCAGTACTTC
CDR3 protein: CASSLVGSGVSYEQYF

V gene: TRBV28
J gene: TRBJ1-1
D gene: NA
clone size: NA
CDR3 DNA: TGTGCCAGCAACGGAGGTAAGGAAGCTTTCTTT
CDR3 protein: CASNGGKEAFF

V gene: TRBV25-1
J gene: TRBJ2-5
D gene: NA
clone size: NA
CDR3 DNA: TGTGCCAGCAGTGAGAACCGGGACATACAAGAGACCCAGTACTTC
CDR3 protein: CASSENRDIQETQYF

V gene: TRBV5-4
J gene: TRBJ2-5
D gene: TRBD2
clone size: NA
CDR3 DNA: TGTGCCAGCAGCTTGGCCAGGAGCGGGGCGGAGACCCAGTACTTC
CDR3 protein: CASSLARSGAETQYF

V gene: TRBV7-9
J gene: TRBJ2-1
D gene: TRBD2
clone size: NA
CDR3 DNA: TGTGCCAGCAGCTTTCCCCTGGCGGGAGGGCCCAATGAGCAGTTCTTC
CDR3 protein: CASSFPLAGGPNEQFF

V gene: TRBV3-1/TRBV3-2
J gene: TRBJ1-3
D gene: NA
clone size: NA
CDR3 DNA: TGTGCCAGCAGCCAAGATGCGGTCTCTGGAAACACCATATATTTT
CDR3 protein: CASSQDAVSGNTIYF

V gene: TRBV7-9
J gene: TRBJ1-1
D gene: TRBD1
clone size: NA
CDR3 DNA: TGTGCCGTAACTCAAGTTCGCGGACAGGGGGCTTACGGCACTGAAGCTTTCTTT
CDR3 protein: CAVTQVRGQGAYGTEAFF

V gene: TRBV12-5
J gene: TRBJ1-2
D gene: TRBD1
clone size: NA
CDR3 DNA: TGTGCTAGTGGTTTGCCCCCCGGACAGGGGCCCTATGGCTACACCTTC
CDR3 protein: CASGLPPGQGPYGYTF

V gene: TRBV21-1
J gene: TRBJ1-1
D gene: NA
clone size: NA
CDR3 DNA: TGTGCCAGCAGCCCTATGCTGGACAGGGGTGTCGGCGCTGAAGCTTTCTTT
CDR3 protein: CASSPMLDRGVGAEAFF

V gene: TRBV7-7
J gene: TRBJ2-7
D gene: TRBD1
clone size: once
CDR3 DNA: TGTGCTAGCAGCCTCCGGACAGGGGATTACGAGCAGTACTTC
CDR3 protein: CASSLRTGDYEQYF

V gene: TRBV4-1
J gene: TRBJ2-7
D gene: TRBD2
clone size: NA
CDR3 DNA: TGCGCCAGCAGCCAAGATTGGACTAGCGGCCCCCTCTACGAGCAGTACTTC
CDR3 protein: CASSQDWTSGPLYEQYF

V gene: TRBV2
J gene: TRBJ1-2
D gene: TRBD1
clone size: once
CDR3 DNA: TGTGCCAGCAGTGCCCGTCAAGGACAGGGCGTATTGTATGGCTACACCTTC
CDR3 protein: CASSARQGQGVLYGYTF

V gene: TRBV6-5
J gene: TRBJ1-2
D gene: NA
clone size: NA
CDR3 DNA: TGTGCCAGCAGTTACGACTGGACTAACTATGGCTACACCTTC
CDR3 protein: CASSYDWTNYGYTF

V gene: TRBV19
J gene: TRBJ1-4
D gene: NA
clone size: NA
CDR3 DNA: TGTGCCTCGGGGGGTTATGCAACTAATGAAAAACTGTTTTTT
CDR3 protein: CASGGYATNEKLFF

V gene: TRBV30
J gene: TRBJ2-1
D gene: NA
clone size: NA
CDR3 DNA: TGTGCCTGGTCTAGGAGGGAGCAGTTCTTC
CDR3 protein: CAWSRREQFF

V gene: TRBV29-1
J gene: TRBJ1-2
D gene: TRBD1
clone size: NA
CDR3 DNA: TGCAGCCCCTGGGGACAGGGGGCAAACTATGGCTACACCTTC
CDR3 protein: CSPWGQGANYGYTF

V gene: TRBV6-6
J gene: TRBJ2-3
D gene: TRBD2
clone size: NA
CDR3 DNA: TGTGCCAGCAGTCAACTAGCGGGAGGGTGGGATACGCAGTATTTT
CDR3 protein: CASSQLAGGWDTQYF

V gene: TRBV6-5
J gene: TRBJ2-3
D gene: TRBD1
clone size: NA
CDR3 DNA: TGTGCCAGCAGTTTACAGGGGGCAGACGGCACAGATACGCAGTATTTT
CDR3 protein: CASSLQGADGTDTQYF

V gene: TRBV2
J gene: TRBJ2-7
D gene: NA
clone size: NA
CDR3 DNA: TGTGCCAGCAGTCTCAGCTACGAGCAGTACTTC
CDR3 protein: CASSLSYEQYF

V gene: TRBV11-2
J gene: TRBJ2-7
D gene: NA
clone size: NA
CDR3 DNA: TGTGCCAGCAGCCAAGGATCGGGATACGAGCAGTACTTC
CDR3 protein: CASSQGSGYEQYF

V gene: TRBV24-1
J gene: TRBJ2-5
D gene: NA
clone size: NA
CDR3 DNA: TGTGCCACCAGTGATGGGAGGACCCAGTACTTC
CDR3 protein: CATSDGRTQYF

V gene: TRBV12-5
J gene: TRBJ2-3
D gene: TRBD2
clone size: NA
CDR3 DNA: TGTGCTAGTGGTTTGGTCGGGCTAGCGGGAGGCACGCAGTATTTT
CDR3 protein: CASGLVGLAGGTQYF

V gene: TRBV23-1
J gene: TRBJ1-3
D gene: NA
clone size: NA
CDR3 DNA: TGCGCCAGCAGTCCCACTGGAGACAGCTCTGGAAACACCATATATTTT
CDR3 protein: CASSPTGDSSGNTIYF

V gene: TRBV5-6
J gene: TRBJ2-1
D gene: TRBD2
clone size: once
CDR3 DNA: TGTGCCAGCAGCTTGGTTCTACTAGCGGACAATGAGCAGTTCTTC
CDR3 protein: CASSLVLLADNEQFF

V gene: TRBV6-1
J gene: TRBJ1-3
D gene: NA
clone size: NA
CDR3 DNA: TGTGCCAGCAGTGAAAGCCCCGGGGGTTTGAACACCATATATTTT
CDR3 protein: CASSESPGGLNTIYF

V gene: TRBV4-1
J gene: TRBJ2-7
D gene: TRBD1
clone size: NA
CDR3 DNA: TGCGCCAGCAGCCAACCCGGACAGGGAACCTACGAGCAGTACTTC
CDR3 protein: CASSQPGQGTYEQYF

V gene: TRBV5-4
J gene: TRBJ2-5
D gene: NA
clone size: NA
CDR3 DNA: TGTGCCAGCAGCCGAGTAACGGGATCCCAAGAGACCCAGTACTTC
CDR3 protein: CASSRVTGSQETQYF

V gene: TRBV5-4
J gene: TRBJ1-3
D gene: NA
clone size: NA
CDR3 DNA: TGTGCCAGCAGCTTACAGATCAACTCTGGAAACACCATATATTTT
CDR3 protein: CASSLQINSGNTIYF

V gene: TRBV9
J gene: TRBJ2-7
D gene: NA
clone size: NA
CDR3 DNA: TGTGCCAGCAGCGTAGGGGCGGGAATGTCTAACGAGCAGTACTTC
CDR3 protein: CASSVGAGMSNEQYF

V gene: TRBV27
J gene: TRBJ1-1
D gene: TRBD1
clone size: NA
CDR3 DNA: TGTGCCAGCAGCCCACAGGGGGGACCTGCTGAAGCTTTCTTT
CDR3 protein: CASSPQGGPAEAFF

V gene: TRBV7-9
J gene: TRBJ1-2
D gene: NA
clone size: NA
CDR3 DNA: TGTGCCAGCAGCTTATCCGGCGGGGGCTACACCTTC
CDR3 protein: CASSLSGGGYTF

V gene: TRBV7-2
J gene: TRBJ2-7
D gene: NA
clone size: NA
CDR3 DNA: TGTGCCAGCAGCCCTTACCCTCCGTGGGAGGGGGAGTTTGACGAGCAGTACTTC
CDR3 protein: CASSPYPPWEGEFDEQYF

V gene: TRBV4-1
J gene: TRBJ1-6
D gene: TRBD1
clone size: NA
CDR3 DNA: TGCGCCAGCAGCCGAGGACAGGGACTCAATTCACCCCTCCACTTT
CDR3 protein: CASSRGQGLNSPLHF

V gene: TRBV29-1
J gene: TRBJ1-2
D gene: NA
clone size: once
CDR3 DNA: TGCAGCGTTGACTTCGTGCGGGGTTTTGGCTACACCTTC
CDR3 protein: CSVDFVRGFGYTF

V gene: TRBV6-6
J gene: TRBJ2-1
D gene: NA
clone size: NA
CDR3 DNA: TGTGCCAGCAGTTACCGAAGCAATGCTGAGCAGTTCTTC
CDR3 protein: CASSYRSNAEQFF

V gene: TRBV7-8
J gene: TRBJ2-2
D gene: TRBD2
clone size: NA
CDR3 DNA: TGTGCCAGCAGCCCAAGGGAGGGGAAAAACACCGGGGAGCTGTTTTTT
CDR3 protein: CASSPREGKNTGELFF

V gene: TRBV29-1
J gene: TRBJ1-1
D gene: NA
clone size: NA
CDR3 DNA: TGCAGCGTTGCGGACACTGAAGCTTTCTTT
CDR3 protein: CSVADTEAFF

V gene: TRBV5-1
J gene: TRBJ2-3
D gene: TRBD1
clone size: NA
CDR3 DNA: TGCGCCAGCGGGACAGGGTCCACAGATACGCAGTATTTT
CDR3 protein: CASGTGSTDTQYF

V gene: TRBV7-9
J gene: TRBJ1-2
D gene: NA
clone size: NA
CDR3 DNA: TGTGCCAGCAGCGGCGACCTGGGAGGCCTCCTCGGCTACACCTTC
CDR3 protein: CASSGDLGGLLGYTF

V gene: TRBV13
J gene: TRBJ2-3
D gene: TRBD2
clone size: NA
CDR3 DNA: TGTGCCAGCAGCTTAGTAGGACTAGACATACCCACAGATACGCAGTATTTT
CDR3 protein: CASSLVGLDIPTDTQYF

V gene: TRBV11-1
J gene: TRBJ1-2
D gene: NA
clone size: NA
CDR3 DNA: TGTGCCAGCAGCCTATCGGACAGTCTATTTACCTTC
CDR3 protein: CASSLSDSLFTF

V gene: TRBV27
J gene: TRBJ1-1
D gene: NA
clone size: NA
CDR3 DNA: TGTGCCAGCAGACTGGCCGGGTCTGACACTGAAGCTTTCTTT
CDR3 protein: CASRLAGSDTEAFF

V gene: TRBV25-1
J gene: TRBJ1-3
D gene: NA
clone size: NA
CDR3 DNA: TGTGCCAGCAGTGGGCCGGCCGGGTACGCTGGAAACACCATATATTTT
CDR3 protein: CASSGPAGYAGNTIYF

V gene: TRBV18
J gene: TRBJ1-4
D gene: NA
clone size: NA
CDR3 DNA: TGTGCCAGCGCAGACTTAATTGGGGAAAAACTGTTTTTT
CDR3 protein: CASADLIGEKLFF